Following are 8 T cell receptor beta chains from one sample sequenced in a study of shared clonotypes between healthy human individuals. The table came from immunoSEQ multiplex PCR; TCRdb's copy has only in-frame clones and leaves some out. The repertoire holds some 680,000 clones, with around 73% as singletons. Material for sequencing was memory CD4+ T cells sorted from blood. This sample's subset: CD45RA-negative fraction. These receptors all come from a woman aged 25 to 39 in good health.

This chain connects TRBV19 to TRBJ2-7, with 9 bases that match TRBD1. Trimming removed 4 bases from V and 5 bases from J; junction bases left unmatched: 9. This CDR3 has 15 amino acids. Germline-derived CDR1 and CDR2 are LNHDA and SQIVND (reference sequence). CDR3 sequence: CASSKWDRVPDEQYF. The CDR3 nucleotides read TGTGCCAGTAGTAAATGGGACAGGGTACCGGACGAGCAGTACTTC.

The sample holds a few counts of this clone. The chain combines TRBV11-2 with TRBJ2-4; unclear D gene. The germline CDR1 and CDR2 sequences are SGHAT and FQNNGV. CDR3 length equals 12 residues. The ends were cut back, 4 bases at V and 4 bases at J, with 5 bases in the middle. The CDR3 DNA reads TGTGCCAGCAGCTACCGTAAAAACATTCAGTACTTC. Protein product: CASSYRKNIQYF.

This chain joins TRBV28 and TRBJ1-1, with D possibly TRBD1 on 5 matching bases. The CDR3 runs to 13 residues. CDR1 is MDHEN, CDR2 SYDVKM, per germline. Deletions cut 8 bases from V and 1 base from J, with 11 bases between. Here the CDR3 reads CASLRGGNTEAFF. The CDR3 DNA follows: TGTGCCAGCCTCCGCGGGGGGAACACTGAAGCTTTCTTT.

A few counts support this clone. The J gene is TRBJ2-5, the V gene TRBV25-1, with 11 positions matching TRBD1. V was clipped by 6 bases and J by 1 base; unmatched bases: 4. Germline V gene lookup returns CDR1 MGHDK and CDR2 SYGVNS. This CDR3 contains 15 residues. The CDR3 protein is CASSSGTGGQETQYF. The CDR3 DNA reads TGTGCCAGCAGCTCCGGGACAGGGGGCCAAGAGACCCAGTACTTC.

This chain joins TRBV29-1 and TRBJ2-1; TRBD2 might be the D (6 bases). The length of the CDR3 is 14 residues. The V end lost 3 bases, the J end lost 3 bases, and 12 bases lay between the germline ends. CDR1 is SQVTM, CDR2 ANQGSEA, per germline. The CDR3 region has the DNA TGCAGCGTTGAGAGACAAGCGGGCTACAATGAGCAGTTCTTC. Amino acid sequence: CSVERQAGYNEQFF.

The CDR3 DNA is TGTGCCAGCAGTTTATTTCTAGCGGGTAATCACTCCTACGAGCAGTACTTC. This sequence encodes CASSLFLAGNHSYEQYF. The genes are TRBV27 and TRBJ2-7; 8 nucleotides line up with TRBD2. The CDR3 length is 17 residues. The V gene end was trimmed by 1 base and the J gene end by 0 bases; junction bases not matched to a gene: 8. Per germline, CDR1 MNHEY and CDR2 SMNVEV (reference sequence).

The chain carries TRBV5-1 and TRBJ1-1; D ambiguous. Germline V gene data show CDR1 as SGHRS and CDR2 as YFSETQ. The CDR3 runs 15 residues. The ends were cut back, 0 bases at V and 2 bases at J, with 11 bases in the middle. Here the CDR3 DNA reads TGCGCCAGCAGCTTGGTCGGGGTAGGCAACACTGAAGCTTTCTTT. It encodes CASSLVGVGNTEAFF.

This clone was recorded once. The chain couples TRBV28 to TRBJ2-2, with 9 bases matching TRBD2. Germline V gene lookup returns CDR1 MDHEN and CDR2 SYDVKM. The V gene end was trimmed by 6 bases and the J gene end by 6 bases; junction bases not matched to a gene: 8. The CDR3 covers 15 residues. The CDR3 protein is CASSLSGSRSGELFF. The CDR3 nucleotides read TGTGCCAGCAGCCTTAGCGGGAGTCGGTCCGGGGAGCTGTTTTTT.